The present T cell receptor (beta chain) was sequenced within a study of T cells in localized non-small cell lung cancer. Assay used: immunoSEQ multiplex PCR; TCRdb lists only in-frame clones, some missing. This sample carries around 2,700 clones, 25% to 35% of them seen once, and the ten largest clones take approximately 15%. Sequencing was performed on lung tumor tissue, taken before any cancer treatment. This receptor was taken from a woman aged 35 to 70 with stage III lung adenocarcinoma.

CDR3 protein: CASSTAGIYGYTF. The CDR3 bases are TGTGCCAGCAGCACAGCGGGGATCTATGGCTACACCTTC. The V gene is TRBV28, the J gene TRBJ1-2; D is undetermined. V gave up 6 bases and J gave up 4 bases, with 12 bases separating them. This CDR3 region has 13 residues. Germline V gene lookup returns CDR1 MDHEN and CDR2 SYDVKM.